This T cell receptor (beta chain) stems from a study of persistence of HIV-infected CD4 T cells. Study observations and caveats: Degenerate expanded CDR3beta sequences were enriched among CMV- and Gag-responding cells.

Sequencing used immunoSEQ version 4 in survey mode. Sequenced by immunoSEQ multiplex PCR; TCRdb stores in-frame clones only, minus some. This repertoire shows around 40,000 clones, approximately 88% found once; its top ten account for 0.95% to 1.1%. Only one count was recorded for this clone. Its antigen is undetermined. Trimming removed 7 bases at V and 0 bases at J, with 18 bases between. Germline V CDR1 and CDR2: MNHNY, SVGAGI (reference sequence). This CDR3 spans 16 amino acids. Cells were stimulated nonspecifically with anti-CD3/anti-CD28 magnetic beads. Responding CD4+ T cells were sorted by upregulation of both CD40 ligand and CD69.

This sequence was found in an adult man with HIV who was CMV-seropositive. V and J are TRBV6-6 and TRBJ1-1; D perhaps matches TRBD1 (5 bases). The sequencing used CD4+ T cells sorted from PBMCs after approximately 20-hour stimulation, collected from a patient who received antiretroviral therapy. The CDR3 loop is CASTPGAAVMNTEAFF. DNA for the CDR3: TGTGCCAGCACCCCCGGGGCCGCCGTCATGAACACTGAAGCTTTCTTT.